One and the same sample provided the 13 T cell receptor beta chains below, sequenced in a study of T cell responses to AZD1222 COVID-19 vaccine (dated by TCRdb to the early 2020s). The library was obtained by the immunoSEQ multiplex PCR assay. TCRdb re-hosts the immuneACCESS table, in-frame sequences only. Its copies lack some clones; in the studies checked, an unresolved V gene accounts for under half of them, and the cause for the rest is not known. Recorded for this sample are approximately 96,000 clones; 85% to 95% of them occurred a single time. 9.5% to 13% of the sample comes from the top ten. In light of the paper, this sample's time point label describes: about 28 days (+/-7) after the second vaccine dose. The material was peripheral blood, obtained 28 days after the second AZD1222 dose. The source is an adult who received the AZD1222 COVID-19 vaccine.

This sequence joins TRBV7-8 and TRBJ1-1, with D possibly TRBD1 on 5 matching bases. Germline V gene data show CDR1 as SGHVS and CDR2 as FQNEAQ. Trimming left V 5 bases short and J 2 bases short, with 12 bases between. The CDR3 sequence is 14 residues long. CDR3 sequence (DNA): TGTGCCAGCAGCGAGGGGCGACTCAACACTGAAGCTTTCTTT. This codes for CASSEGRLNTEAFF.

This sequence joins TRBV14 and TRBJ1-4, with 7 bases identical to TRBD1. With V trimmed by 4 bases and J by 5 bases, 10 bases remained unmatched. Germline V gene lookup returns CDR1 SGHDN and CDR2 FVKESK. The CDR3 runs to 16 residues. CDR3 amino acids: CASSPRADRRNEKLFF. CDR3 bases: TGTGCCAGCAGCCCGCGAGCGGACAGGAGAAATGAAAAACTGTTTTTT.

This chain joins TRBV2 and TRBJ2-2, with D perhaps matching TRBD2 (7 bases). The CDR3 extends over 16 amino acids. V lost 7 bases to trimming and J lost 0 bases, with 15 bases between them. CDR1 and CDR2 (germline): SNHLY, FYNNEI. CDR3 residues: CASTFYGGPNTGELFF. The CDR3 DNA reads as TGTGCCAGCACTTTCTACGGGGGGCCGAACACCGGGGAGCTGTTTTTT.

This clone was observed a single time. The chain recombines TRBV6-5 with TRBJ1-1; D ambiguous. The CDR3 length is 13 residues. Germline CDR1 is MNHEY and CDR2 is SVGAGI. V was cut by 8 bases and J by 1 base, with 11 bases left in between. The CDR3 spells CASQKGQNTEAFF. The CDR3 coding sequence is TGTGCCAGCCAAAAAGGGCAGAACACTGAAGCTTTCTTT.

This rearrangement joins TRBV18 to TRBJ2-7; possibly TRBD1 for D (5 bases). The V and J ends lost 3 bases and 6 bases respectively, with 21 bases between them. Germline V gives CDR1 KGHSH, CDR2 LQKENI. This CDR3 has 16 residues. DNA of the CDR3: TGTGCCAGCTCACCCCGGCTTGCAGGGTATGATCTCGAGCAGTACTTC. Residues: CASSPRLAGYDLEQYF.

The sample holds one count of this clone. The chain carries TRBV6-5 and TRBJ1-5; D ambiguous. The length of the CDR3 is 16 residues. In germline, CDR1 is MNHEY, CDR2 SVGAGI. Trimming left V 0 bases short and J 2 bases short, with 11 bases between. The CDR3 spells CASSYSAGVGNQPQHF. The CDR3 nucleotides are TGTGCCAGCAGTTACTCGGCGGGAGTTGGCAATCAGCCCCAGCATTTT.

The chain has TRBV29-1 and TRBJ2-2, with D maybe TRBD1 (6 bases). The CDR3 runs to 12 residues. CDR1 and CDR2 (germline): SQVTM, ANQGSEA. V gave up 8 bases and J gave up 5 bases, with 12 bases separating them. The DNA of the CDR3 is TGCAGCATCAGGGGTGTGACCGGGGAGCTGTTTTTT. This codes for CSIRGVTGELFF.

This chain uses TRBV6-5 with TRBJ2-3; TRBD2 is a possible D gene (6 bases). V dropped 7 bases and J dropped 4 bases, with 9 bases sitting between them. The germline V gene has CDR1 MNHEY and CDR2 SVGAGI. The CDR3 runs 12 residues. The CDR3 region is CASTGSADTQYF. CDR3 bases: TGTGCCAGCACCGGGAGTGCAGATACGCAGTATTTT.

The rearrangement uses TRBV6-5 and TRBJ1-1; D remains unclear. The CDR3 contains 11 residues. Germline V gives CDR1 MNHEY, CDR2 SVGAGI. The V gene lost 6 bases and the J gene lost 2 bases, with 4 bases spanning the gap. CDR3 DNA sequence: TGTGCCAGCAGGGGTAACACTGAAGCTTTCTTT. Encoded protein: CASRGNTEAFF.

The rearrangement uses TRBV4-2 and TRBJ2-2; D is unresolved. This CDR3 has 15 residues. V was shortened by 4 bases and J by 4 bases, with 13 bases between the two germline ends. Per the germline V gene, CDR1 is LGHNA and CDR2 is YNFKEQ. CDR3 loop: CASSLTFGSTGELFF. The DNA for the CDR3 is TGTGCCAGCAGCCTTACTTTTGGGTCCACCGGGGAGCTGTTTTTT.

The CDR3 DNA follows: TGTGCCAGCAGCCGGGAGAGACAGGGCTACGAGCAGTACTTC. Its protein product is CASSRERQGYEQYF. V usage is TRBV11-2 and J usage is TRBJ2-7, with a weak D call TRBD1 (7 bases). The germline V gene encodes CDR1 SGHAT and CDR2 FQNNGV. The CDR3 is 14 amino acids. The V gene lost 5 bases and the J gene lost 3 bases, with 14 bases spanning the gap.

This chain connects TRBV18 to TRBJ1-6; D possibly corresponds to TRBD1 (5 bases). The CDR3 totals 14 residues. V gave up 3 bases and J gave up 5 bases, with 8 bases separating them. The germline V gene encodes CDR1 KGHSH and CDR2 LQKENI. The CDR3 is CASSPGTNNSPLHF. CDR3 sequence (DNA): TGTGCCAGCTCACCCGGGACTAATAATTCACCCCTCCACTTT.

The rearrangement uses TRBV5-1 and TRBJ2-5; TRBD1 aligns across 7 bases. J gave up 3 bases and V 6 bases, and 5 bases lay outside the gene matches. Germline V gene sequence: CDR1 SGHRS, CDR2 YFSETQ. The CDR3 length is 13 residues. The DNA of the CDR3 is TGCGCCAGCATGACAGGGTGGGAAGAGACCCAGTACTTC. This gives the protein CASMTGWEETQYF.